The T cell receptor (beta chain) described here comes from a study of T cells in Graves' hyperthyroidism and ophthalmopathy. There are many counts of this clonotype. Its target is not known. The CDR3 contains 15 residues. In germline, CDR1 is SGHRS, CDR2 YFSETQ. V gave up 1 base and J gave up 5 bases, with 12 bases separating them. TCR beta CDR3 region amplification was performed from RNA transcripts. HTBI primers drove first-round RT-PCR of the TCR CDR3. TCRdb recomputed calls from the multiplex PCR reads with MiXCR, one row per CDR3 protein. The sample holds over 250,000 distinct CDR3 sequences, about 25% seen once. Study results and limitations: Researchers found most expanded thyroid clonotypes above 0.001 in blood as well.

The sequencing sample was made of blood. V is TRBV5-1 and J is TRBJ2-2, with unresolved D. The origin of this receptor is a man between 35 and 55 years old with Graves' hyperthyroidism that later progressed to Graves' ophthalmopathy. Written as DNA, the CDR3 is TGCGCCAGCAGCTTGACCCCAGGACGGACCGGGGAGCTGTTTTTT. This sequence encodes CASSLTPGRTGELFF. Based on the CDR3 plus reference TRBV5-1 and TRBJ2-2, the full variable domain is KAGVTQTPRYLIKTRGQQVTLSCSPISGHRSVSWYQQTPGQGLQFLFEYFSETQRNKGNFPGRFSGRQFSNSRSEMNVSTLELGDSALYLCASSLTPGRTGELFFGEGSRLTVL.